This T cell receptor (beta chain) stems from a study of blood T cell repertoires in COVID-19. Study at large: Some COVID-19 samples were acute and others convalescent; all came from the United States, Italy and Spain.

Germline V gene lookup returns CDR1 SGHAT and CDR2 FQNNGV. After removal of 5 bases from V and 8 bases from J, the junction contained 17 bases not matched to a gene. The CDR3 extends over 16 amino acids. In the original analysis: Estimation of nucleated cell counts relied on the amplification of reference gene primers. The assay was immunoSEQ multiplex PCR, and TCRdb's table has in-frame clones only and misses some. The V and J calls and clone size are taken from that table; D and trimming were inferred from the DNA. Of over 300,000 clones listed, approximately 88% are singletons. The rearrangement joins TRBV11-2 to TRBJ1-2; 7 bases line up with TRBD1. This clonotype originated in a young man who had recovered from COVID-19. The specimen sequenced was peripheral blood. The CDR3 DNA reads as TGTGCCAGCAGCCGTACAGGACAGGTGGGAAATATGGGCTACACCTTC. Its translation is CASSRTGQVGNMGYTF.